This paragraph covers one TCR beta chain sequence. What antigen it recognizes has not been identified. No base quality information exists; no much larger clone differs at one position. From its cysteine to its phenylalanine, the CDR3 spans 15 amino acids. Here the CDR3 DNA is all that survives: 45 bases in frame from base 1. Trimming takes 4 bases off V and 9 bases off J; junction bases not matched to a gene: 8. Via the germline V gene (reference sequence), CDR1 is LNHNV and CDR2 YYDKDF. RNA was extracted using the RNeasy kit, and roughly 0.45 to 1 microgram was reverse transcribed with random hexamers. TCR beta CDR3 regions were amplified with the immunoSEQ multiplex PCR assay covering 54 Vbeta and 13 Jbeta segments. To correct PCR amplification bias, a synthetic template baseline was used for both primer optimization and computational correction. As for the authors' bioinformatics: Reads were assigned to V, D and J genes according to IMGT and analyzed in immunoSEQ Analyzer, with only productive sequences retained. Clonality was calculated as one minus the Shannon entropy normalized by log2 of the number of productive unique sequences. For each patient and control, public and private clones were evaluated among the 100 most prevalent clones. Clones were defined as Susac-specific when absent from the healthy and MS cohorts, from 1,000 to 1,100 published viral clones and from other ImmuneACCESS disease sequences. TCRdb redid the processing of the public reads, applying fastp at Q25 and MiXCR, and retained in-frame beta chains. Records with the same CDR3 protein are collapsed into one entry carrying the most frequent genes and DNA. What appears here as the V and J calls and clone size reflects TCRdb's work, not the paper's. The sample has some 150,000 distinct CDR3 sequences on record, under 97% of them singletons. Over 0.065% of the sample is taken by the ten largest.

This sample stems from a study of CD8 T cells in Susac syndrome (dated by TCRdb to about 2019). Concerning the study at large: Of the Susac syndrome patients who were sequenced, roughly eight were in clinical remission while roughly six had clinically active disease. At the time of blood withdrawal, Susac syndrome patients were either therapy-naive, taking corticosteroids (with some also receiving IVIg), or on IVIg alone. The study used repertoire sequencing to test whether antigen drove CD8+ T cell activation and differentiation in Susac syndrome. The research as a whole found: The number of individuals in the TCR sequencing and HLA analysis was acknowledged as relatively small. The CD4+ T cell repertoire of patients with Susac syndrome showed no detectable clonal expansion.

Peripheral blood CD8+ and CD4+ T cells from healthy donors, Susac syndrome patients and multiple sclerosis patients were profiled by high-throughput TCR beta sequencing. Recently defined diagnostic criteria for definite or probable disease were met by the Susac syndrome patients. Bulk CD8+ and CD4+ T cells were purified magnetically by negative isolation, whereas CD8+ TEMRA cells were enriched by FACS. Blood was drawn into EDTA tubes, processed within 24 hours, and PBMCs were isolated by density gradient centrifugation. PBMCs destined for TCR sequencing were cryopreserved in liquid nitrogen and later thawed in a 37 °C water bath. The sorted or isolated CD4+, CD8+ and CD8+ TEMRA cells reached a purity of at least 90%.

The clonotype comes from a human donor with Susac syndrome. The material sequenced was CD4+ T cells from PBMCs. The chain is encoded by TRBV15 joined to TRBJ2-4, with 11 bases matching TRBD2. The CDR3 corresponds to CATSTSSGTSGIQYF. At the DNA level, the sequence is TGTGCCACCAGCACTAGTTCCGGGACTAGCGGCATTCAGTACTTC.